This T cell receptor beta chain was sequenced during a study of blood T cells in healthy people across ages. A second roughly 6 to 12 cycle PCR used barcoded and J-beta primers. A single record per CDR3 protein comes from TCRdb applying MiXCR to the 5' RACE reads. This table has 800,000 or so distinct CDR3 sequences, roughly 46% appearing once. The length of the CDR3 is 15 residues. V lost 5 bases to trimming and J lost 6 bases; unmatched junction nucleotides: 5. The germline V gene encodes CDR1 SGHRS and CDR2 YFSETQ. Points on this clonotype: As yet, its antigen is unknown.

Broader study findings: Total diversity from one million sequenced T cells was likely underestimated. When set beside aged donors, long-lived donors presented more naive CD4+ cells and higher diversity.

Sequenced sample: blood. The rearrangement uses TRBV5-1 and TRBJ2-3; 14 positions agree with TRBD2. This receptor was obtained from a man older than 75 in good health. The CDR3 sequence: CASSPRTSGGDTQYF. DNA for the CDR3: TGCGCCAGCAGTCCGAGGACTAGCGGGGGGGATACGCAGTATTTT.